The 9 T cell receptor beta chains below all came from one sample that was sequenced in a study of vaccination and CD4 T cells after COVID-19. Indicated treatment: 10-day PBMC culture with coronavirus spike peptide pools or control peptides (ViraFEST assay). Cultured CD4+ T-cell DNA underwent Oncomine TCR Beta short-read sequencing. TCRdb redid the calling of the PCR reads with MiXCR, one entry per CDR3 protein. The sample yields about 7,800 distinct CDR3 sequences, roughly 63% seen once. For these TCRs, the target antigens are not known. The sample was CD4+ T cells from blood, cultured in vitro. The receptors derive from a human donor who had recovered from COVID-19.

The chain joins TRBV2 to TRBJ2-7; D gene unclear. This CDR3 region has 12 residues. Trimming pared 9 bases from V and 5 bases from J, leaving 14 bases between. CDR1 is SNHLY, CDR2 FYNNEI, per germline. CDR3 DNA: TGTGCCAGTCGATGGGGTTCCGACGAGCAGTACTTC. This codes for CASRWGSDEQYF.

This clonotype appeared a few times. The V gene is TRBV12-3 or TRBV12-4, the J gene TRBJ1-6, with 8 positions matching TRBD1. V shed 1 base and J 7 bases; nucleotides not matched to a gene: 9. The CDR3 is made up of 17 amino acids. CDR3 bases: TGTGCCAGCAGTTTAGGCCTCAGGGGGCTACGGAATTCACCCCTCCACTTT. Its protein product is CASSLGLRGLRNSPLHF.

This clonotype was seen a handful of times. This CDR3 reads CASSLQVSNQPQHF. CDR3 coding DNA: TGTGCCAGCAGCCTACAGGTTAGCAATCAGCCCCAGCATTTT. The gene calls are TRBV7-8 and TRBJ1-5; D is possibly TRBD1 (5 bases). Trimming pared 5 bases from V and 0 bases from J, leaving 8 bases between. The CDR3 runs 14 residues. Germline V gene data show CDR1 as SGHVS and CDR2 as FQNEAQ.

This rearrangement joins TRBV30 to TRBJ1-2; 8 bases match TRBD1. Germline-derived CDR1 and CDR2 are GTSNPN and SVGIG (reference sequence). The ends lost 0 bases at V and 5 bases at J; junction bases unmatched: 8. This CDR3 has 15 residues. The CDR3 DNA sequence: TGTGCCTGGAGTGTAGGACAGGGTCGGTGGTATGGCTACACCTTC. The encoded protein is CAWSVGQGRWYGYTF.

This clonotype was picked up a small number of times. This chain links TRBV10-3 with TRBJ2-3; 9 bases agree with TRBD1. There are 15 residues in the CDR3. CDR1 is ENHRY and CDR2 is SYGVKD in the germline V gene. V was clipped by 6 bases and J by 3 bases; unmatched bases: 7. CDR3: CAIRPRDRDTDTQYF. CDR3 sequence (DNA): TGTGCCATCAGGCCCCGGGACAGGGATACAGATACGCAGTATTTT.

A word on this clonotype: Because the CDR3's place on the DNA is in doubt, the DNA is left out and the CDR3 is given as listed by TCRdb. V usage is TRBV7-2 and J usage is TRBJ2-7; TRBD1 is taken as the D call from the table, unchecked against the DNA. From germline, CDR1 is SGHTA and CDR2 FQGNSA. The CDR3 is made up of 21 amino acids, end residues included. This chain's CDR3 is CAGAPYLANVLTFGAGYEQYF.

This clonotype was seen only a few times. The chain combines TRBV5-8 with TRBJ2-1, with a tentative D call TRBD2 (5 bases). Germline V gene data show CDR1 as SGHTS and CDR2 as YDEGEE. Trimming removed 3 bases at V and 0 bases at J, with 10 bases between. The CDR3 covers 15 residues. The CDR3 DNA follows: TGTGCCAGCAGCTATAGCGTTAGCTCCTACAATGAGCAGTTCTTC. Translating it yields CASSYSVSSYNEQFF.

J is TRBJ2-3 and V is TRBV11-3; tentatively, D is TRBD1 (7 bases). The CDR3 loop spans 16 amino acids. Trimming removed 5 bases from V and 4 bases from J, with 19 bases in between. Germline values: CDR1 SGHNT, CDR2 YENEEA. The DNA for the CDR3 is TGTGCCAGCAGCCCGGCCTGGAGGGGGCGCGCAGATACGCAGTATTTT. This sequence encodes CASSPAWRGRADTQYF.

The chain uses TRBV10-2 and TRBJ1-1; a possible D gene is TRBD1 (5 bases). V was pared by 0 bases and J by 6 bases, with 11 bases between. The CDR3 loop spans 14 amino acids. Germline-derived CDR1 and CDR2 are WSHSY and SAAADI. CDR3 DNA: TGCGCCAGCAGTGAGTCGTCGGGGGAGGCTGAAGCTTTCTTT. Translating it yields CASSESSGEAEAFF.